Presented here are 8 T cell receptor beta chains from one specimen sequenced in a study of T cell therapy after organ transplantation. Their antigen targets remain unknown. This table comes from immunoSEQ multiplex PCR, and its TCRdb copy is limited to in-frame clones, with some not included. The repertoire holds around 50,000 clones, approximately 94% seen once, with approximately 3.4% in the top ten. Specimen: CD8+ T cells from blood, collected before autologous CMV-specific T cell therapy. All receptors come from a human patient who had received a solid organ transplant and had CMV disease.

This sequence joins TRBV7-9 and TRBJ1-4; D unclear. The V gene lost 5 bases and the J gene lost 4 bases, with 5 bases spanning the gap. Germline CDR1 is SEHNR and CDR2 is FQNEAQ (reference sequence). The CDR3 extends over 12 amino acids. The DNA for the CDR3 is TGTGCCAGCAGCCGACTTAATGAAAAACTGTTTTTT. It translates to CASSRLNEKLFF.

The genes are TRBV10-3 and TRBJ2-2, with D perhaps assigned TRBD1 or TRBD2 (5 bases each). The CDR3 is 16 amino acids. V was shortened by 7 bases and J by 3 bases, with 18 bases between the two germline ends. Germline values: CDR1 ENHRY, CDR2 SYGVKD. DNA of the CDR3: TGTGCCATCACCCCCTCCGGGGCGGTGGACACCGGGGAGCTGTTTTTT. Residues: CAITPSGAVDTGELFF.

The CDR3 region has the DNA TGCGCCAGCAGCGTCGACAGGGGTTCGAGCAATCAGCCCCAGCATTTT. Protein: CASSVDRGSSNQPQHF. The chain combines TRBV4-3 with TRBJ1-5; 8 bases agree with TRBD1. Per germline, CDR1 LGHNA and CDR2 YSLEER. Trimming removed 5 bases from V and 1 base from J; junction bases left unmatched: 7. This CDR3 is built from 16 residues.

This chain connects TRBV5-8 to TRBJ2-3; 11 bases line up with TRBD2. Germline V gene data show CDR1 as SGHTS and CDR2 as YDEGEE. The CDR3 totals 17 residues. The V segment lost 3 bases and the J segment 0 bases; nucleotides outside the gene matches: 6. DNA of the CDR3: TGTGCCAGCAGCTGGGGGTTAGCGGGAGGGAGCACAGATACGCAGTATTTT. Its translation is CASSWGLAGGSTDTQYF.

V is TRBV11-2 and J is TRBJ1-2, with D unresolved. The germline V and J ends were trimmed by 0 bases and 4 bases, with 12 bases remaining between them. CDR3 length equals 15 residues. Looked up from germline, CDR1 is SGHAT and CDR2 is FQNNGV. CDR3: CASSLDRDWGYGYTF. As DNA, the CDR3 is TGTGCCAGCAGCTTAGACCGGGATTGGGGCTATGGCTACACCTTC. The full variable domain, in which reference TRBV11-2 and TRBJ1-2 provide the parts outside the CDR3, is EAGVAQSPRYKIIEKRQSVAFWCNPISGHATLYWYQQILGQGPKLLIQFQNNGVVDDSQLPKDRFSAERLKGVDSTLKIQPAKLEDSAVYLCASSLDRDWGYGYTFGSGTRLTVV.

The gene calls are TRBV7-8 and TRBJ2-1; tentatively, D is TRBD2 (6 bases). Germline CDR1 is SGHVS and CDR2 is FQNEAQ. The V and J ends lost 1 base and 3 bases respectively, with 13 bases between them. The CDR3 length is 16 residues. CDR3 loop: CASSLDGRRGYNEQFF. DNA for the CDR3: TGTGCCAGCAGCTTAGACGGGAGAAGGGGCTACAATGAGCAGTTCTTC.

CDR3 DNA sequence: TGTGCCAGCAGCCCTGGGACGACGAACACTGAAGCTTTCTTT. Its protein is CASSPGTTNTEAFF. The chain uses TRBV7-9 and TRBJ1-1; a weak D match, TRBD1 (5 bases). The germline V gene encodes CDR1 SEHNR and CDR2 FQNEAQ (reference sequence). Between the trimmed V and J ends, which lost 5 bases and 1 base, there was a span of 11 bases. The length of the CDR3 is 14 residues.

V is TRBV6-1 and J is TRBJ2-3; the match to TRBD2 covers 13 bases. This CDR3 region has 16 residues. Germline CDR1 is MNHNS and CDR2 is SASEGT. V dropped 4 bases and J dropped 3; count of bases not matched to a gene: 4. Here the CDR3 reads CASSATSGGGTDTQYF. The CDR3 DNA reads TGTGCCAGCAGTGCTACTAGCGGGGGGGGGACAGATACGCAGTATTTT.